This is a list of T cell receptor beta chains from one sample in a study of spatial heterogeneity in lung cancer. A single record per CDR3 protein comes from TCRdb applying MiXCR to the 5' RACE reads. Of about 100,000 distinct CDR3 sequences listed, 4.4% are singletons. This specimen was lung tumor tissue, taken at surgery. These receptors came from a male donor with early-stage non-small cell lung cancer. Both conserved end residues are part of each CDR3. D genes are given only for firm matches. Where a row states a size, it is once, few, many or the class of an expanded clone; other rows omit it.

j_call | d_call | clone_size | v_call | cdr3_nt | cdr3_aa
TRBJ1-3 | NA | many | TRBV9 | TGTGCCAGCAGCTTACAGCGACGGCTCTCTGGAAACACCATATATTTT | CASSLQRRLSGNTIYF
TRBJ2-3 | TRBD2 | NA | TRBV5-1 | TGCGCCAGCAGCTTGCCGGGACTAGCGGGACCAGATACGCAGTATTTT | CASSLPGLAGPDTQYF
TRBJ1-3 | NA | many | TRBV27 | TGTGCCAGCAGTACCACCAGGACTGGAAACACCATATATTTT | CASSTTRTGNTIYF
TRBJ2-3 | NA | many | TRBV6-2/TRBV6-3 | TGTGCCAGCAGCCTGGGACGACTTACGCAGTATTTT | CASSLGRLTQYF
TRBJ2-1 | TRBD2 | many | TRBV20-1 | TGCAGTGCTAGGAAAACTAGCGTATACTACAATGAGCAGTTCTTC | CSARKTSVYYNEQFF
TRBJ2-7 | NA | many | TRBV2 | TGTGCCAGCAGTGAGGCCGGGGGCGCGTCCTACTACGAGCAGTACTTC | CASSEAGGASYYEQYF
TRBJ2-5 | NA | few | TRBV12-2 | TGTGCAAGTCGCCCCGCAAGACCCCAAGAGACCCAGTACTTC | CASRPARPQETQYF
TRBJ2-7 | NA | many | TRBV2 | TGTGCCAGCCGCCAGGGTATGGTGTACGAGCAGTACTTC | CASRQGMVYEQYF
TRBJ2-7 | NA | many | TRBV7-9 | TGTGCCAGCAGCTTAGGGTCAGACTGGACCTACGAGCAGTACTTC | CASSLGSDWTYEQYF
TRBJ1-1 | NA | many | TRBV24-1 | TGTGCCACCAGTGATGAACGGGGGACTGAAGCTTTCTTT | CATSDERGTEAFF
TRBJ2-1 | TRBD2 | many | TRBV10-3 | TGTGCCTCCGCGGGAGATCACAATGAGCAGTTCTTC | CASAGDHNEQFF
TRBJ1-1 | NA | NA | TRBV6-1 | TGTGCCAGTTCCGAGAAGATGAACACTGAAGCTTTCTTT | CASSEKMNTEAFF
TRBJ2-7 | TRBD2 | many | TRBV12-3/TRBV12-4 | TGTGCCAGCAGTTTAGTTGTAGCGGGAGCGGCCGAGCAGTACTTC | CASSLVVAGAAEQYF
TRBJ2-3 | TRBD2 | many | TRBV29-1 | TGCAGCGTGGTCGGACTAGCGGGAGAGGTAGGCACAGATACGCAGTATTTT | CSVVGLAGEVGTDTQYF
TRBJ1-1 | NA | many | TRBV10-3 | TGTGCCATCAGTGAGTCTCGGGGGGTGACTGAAGCTTTCTTT | CAISESRGVTEAFF
TRBJ1-5 | NA | few | TRBV29-1 | TGCAGCGTTTTACCGGGCAGCGATCAGCCCCAGCATTTT | CSVLPGSDQPQHF
TRBJ2-7 | NA | many | TRBV5-4 | TGTGCCAGCAGCTTCGACAATTTTGCCTACGAGCAGTACTTC | CASSFDNFAYEQYF
TRBJ2-3 | NA | many | TRBV11-2 | TGTGCCAGCAGCTCTACCTCCCCCGAAGATACGCAGTATTTT | CASSSTSPEDTQYF
TRBJ2-1 | NA | few | TRBV15 | TGTGCCACCAGCAGAGAAAAAGATTTTGAGCAGTTCTTC | CATSREKDFEQFF
TRBJ2-2 | TRBD2 | many | TRBV29-1 | TGCAGCGTTGTTCTCCAGCGGGAGGGCCTATTTACCGGGGAGCTGTTTTTT | CSVVLQREGLFTGELFF
TRBJ2-3 | NA | many | TRBV20-1 | TGCAGCCCGCTAGGGAATAGTATCCAATTT | CSPLGNSIQF
TRBJ1-6 | NA | many | TRBV20-1 | TGCAGTGCTAGAGATCCTCGTTCAGGGGCCTTTGATTCACCCCTCCACTTT | CSARDPRSGAFDSPLHF
TRBJ1-5 | NA | NA | TRBV7-7 | TGTGCTAGCAGCTTATTTCAAAACCAGCCCCAGCATTTT | CASSLFQNQPQHF
TRBJ1-1 | NA | many | TRBV7-2 | TGTGCCAGCATCAAAGAGGGGTTTATCACTGAAGCTTTCTTT | CASIKEGFITEAFF
TRBJ1-4 | TRBD1 | many | TRBV6-6 | TGTGCCAGCAGGGACAGGGACTTCGGAAAACTGTTTTTT | CASRDRDFGKLFF
TRBJ1-2 | TRBD1 | many | TRBV27 | TGTGCCTCAGGGAGTCGGGACAGGGGCCGGAGCGGCTACACCTTC | CASGSRDRGRSGYTF
TRBJ2-6 | NA | few | TRBV18 | TGTGCCAGCTCACCACCAATAACCCCCTCTGGGGCCAACGTCCTGACTTTC | CASSPPITPSGANVLTF
TRBJ1-5 | TRBD1 | many | TRBV4-1 | TGCGCCAGCAGCCTTCTCATCGGACAGGACCAGAATCAGCCCCAGCATTTT | CASSLLIGQDQNQPQHF
TRBJ1-2 | NA | many | TRBV27 | TGTGCCAGCAGTTCACTAGGGGGAGCGTATGGCTACACCTTC | CASSSLGGAYGYTF
TRBJ2-1 | NA | many | TRBV6-6 | TGTGCCAGCAGTTCGACTACCTGGAATGAGCAGTTCTTC | CASSSTTWNEQFF
TRBJ2-1 | NA | many | TRBV20-1 | TGCAGTGCTCTTAGGGGGGGAGGGCCCATCTCCTACAATGAGCAGTTCTTC | CSALRGGGPISYNEQFF
TRBJ2-5 | TRBD1 | NA | TRBV28 | TGTGCCAGCAGTTTTTTGGGGGCAGGGGGCCAAGAGACCCAGTACTTC | CASSFLGAGGQETQYF
TRBJ2-1 | TRBD2 | many | TRBV9 | TGTGCCAGCAGCGTAACTAGCGGGAGCGGATACAATGAGCAGTTCTTC | CASSVTSGSGYNEQFF
TRBJ2-6 | NA | few | TRBV18 | TGTGCCAGCTCACCACCGTCCCTCTCTGGGGCCAACGTCCTGACTTTC | CASSPPSLSGANVLTF
TRBJ2-7 | NA | many | TRBV28 | TGTGCCAGCAGTTTACGCGACTCCTACGAGCAGTACTTC | CASSLRDSYEQYF
TRBJ2-1 | NA | NA | TRBV28 | TGTGCCAGCAGTTTATTAGGGGCGTCCTACAATGAGCAGTTCTTC | CASSLLGASYNEQFF
TRBJ2-5 | TRBD2 | many | TRBV5-4 | TGTGCCAGCAGCCCGGGACTAGCGGGGCAAGAGACCCAGTACTTC | CASSPGLAGQETQYF
TRBJ1-1 | NA | many | TRBV12-3/TRBV12-4 | TGTGCCAGCAGTTTTGGCAGGGGATACACTGAAGCTTTCTTT | CASSFGRGYTEAFF
TRBJ2-2 | NA | many | TRBV21-1 | TGTGCCAGCAGCGCCCGACAGCCGAACACCGGGGAGCTGTTTTTT | CASSARQPNTGELFF